This T cell receptor (beta chain) is from a study of T cell responses to AZD1222 COVID-19 vaccine. Study results and limitations: White British donors predominated, females outnumbered males, and clonal diversity was possibly underestimated.

The CDR3 is 11 residues long. Trimming took 2 bases from V and 10 from J, leaving 8 bases between them. In regard to this clone: Its cognate antigen is unknown.

Libraries were prepared by immunoSEQ multiplex PCR; TCRdb keeps only in-frame clonotypes and omits some of them. The data hold 98,000 or so clones, with around 84% observed a single time. The rearrangement links TRBV12-3 or TRBV12-4 to TRBJ1-1; a weak D match, TRBD1 (5 bases). The sample here was peripheral blood, taken 28 days after the second AZD1222 dose. The clonotype was recovered from an adult who received the AZD1222 COVID-19 vaccine. Written as DNA, the CDR3 is TGTGCCAGCAGTTTAAGGGGAGTAGCTTTCTTT. This sequence encodes CASSLRGVAFF.